The source of this T cell receptor beta chain is a study of blood T cell repertoires in COVID-19. Germline lookup yields CDR1 LNHDA and CDR2 SQIVND (reference sequence). The CDR3 spans 15 residues. V was clipped by 4 bases and J by 4 bases, with 13 bases between them. Participants spanned ages roughly 18 to 95 years and resided in 20 to 25 US areas. Recovered status applied to Cohort 3 donors who had two consecutive negative PCRs. It also applied to those with clearance or with symptom resolution. Repertoires were generated with immunoSEQ multiplex PCR, while TCRdb's copy carries only in-frame clones and drops some. The repertoire holds about 330,000 clones, with under 95% as singletons.

The origin of this receptor is a woman in her thirties who had recovered from COVID-19. The V call is TRBV19, the J call TRBJ1-4, with unresolved D. Sample: PBMCs or T cells enriched from blood (not recorded which). The CDR3 loop reads CASSKAGAFNEKLFF. The CDR3 region has the DNA TGTGCCAGTAGTAAGGCGGGCGCATTTAATGAAAAACTGTTTTTT.